Following are 9 T cell receptor beta chains from one sample sequenced in a study of beta chain features in type 1 diabetes. Investigators reverse transcribed all isolated RNA, so they sequenced expressed TCRB transcripts. Assay: immunoSEQ multiplex PCR; the TCRdb copy retains only in-frame clones and omits some. The data hold over 300,000 clones, with 7% to 9% observed a single time. The sample consisted of central memory CD4+ T cells from blood. These receptors originate from a woman aged 18 to 35 in good health.

J is TRBJ2-7 and V is TRBV11-2; TRBD2 agrees at 11 bases. This CDR3 spans 13 amino acids. V shed 8 bases and J 3 bases; nucleotides not matched to a gene: 3. CDR1 is SGHAT and CDR2 is FQNNGV in the germline V gene. Written as DNA, the CDR3 is TGTGCCAGCTGCCTAGCGGGAGGCTACGAGCAGTACTTC. Protein: CASCLAGGYEQYF. The variable domain in full, completed from reference TRBV11-2 and TRBJ2-7, reads EAGVAQSPRYKIIEKRQSVAFWCNPISGHATLYWYQQILGQGPKLLIQFQNNGVVDDSQLPKDRFSAERLKGVDSTLKIQPAKLEDSAVYLCASCLAGGYEQYFGPGTRLTVT.

In its sample, this clone was seen a few times. V gene TRBV7-9 combines with J gene TRBJ2-7; TRBD1 or TRBD2 may be the D gene (5 bases each). Germline loops: CDR1 SEHNR, CDR2 FQNEAQ (reference sequence). This CDR3 comprises 13 residues. V was pared by 3 bases and J by 3 bases, with 9 bases between. The CDR3: CASSLGPLYEQYF. The CDR3, as DNA: TGTGCCAGCAGCTTGGGACCACTCTACGAGCAGTACTTC.

The chain is built from TRBV28 and TRBJ2-7; TRBD2 agrees at 8 bases. The germline CDR1 and CDR2 sequences are MDHEN and SYDVKM. V was clipped by 1 base and J by 6 bases; unmatched bases: 8. This CDR3 comprises 15 residues. For the CDR3, the DNA is TGTGCCAGCAGTTTATCGCGCGGGAGGAGACCCGAGCAGTACTTC. Its translation is CASSLSRGRRPEQYF.

This clone showed up just a few times. Here the CDR3 DNA reads TGCGCCAGCAGCCCCCAACTAGATTGGGTTTACAATGAGCAGTTCTTC. Residues: CASSPQLDWVYNEQFF. The J gene is TRBJ2-1, the V gene TRBV4-3; D perhaps matches TRBD2 (5 bases). V was shortened by 4 bases and J by 4 bases, with 17 bases between the two germline ends. This CDR3 region has 16 residues. Germline CDR1 and CDR2: LGHNA and YSLEER.

In this sample, this clone turned up a few times. The gene calls are TRBV5-1 and TRBJ1-2; TRBD1 aligns across 9 bases. The germline CDR1 and CDR2 sequences are SGHRS and YFSETQ. Trimming took 3 bases from V and 7 from J; bases not matched to a gene: 7. The CDR3 spans 14 residues. CDR3 coding DNA: TGCGCCAGCAGCTATAGGGACAGGGTCTCTGGCTACACCTTC. Protein: CASSYRDRVSGYTF.

This clone showed up many times. The chain joins TRBV2 to TRBJ1-1, with D maybe TRBD1 (5 bases). Trimming cost V 5 bases and J 8 bases, with 21 bases left between them. This CDR3 spans 15 amino acids. Germline V gene lookup returns CDR1 SNHLY and CDR2 FYNNEI. The CDR3: CASSLRPGTGSEAFF. DNA for the CDR3: TGTGCCAGCAGTCTTCGGCCCGGGACGGGATCCGAAGCTTTCTTT.

The genes are TRBV4-2 and TRBJ2-1; D unresolved. Germline lookup yields CDR1 LGHNA and CDR2 YNFKEQ. The CDR3 spans 17 residues. V lost 0 bases to trimming and J lost 0 bases, with 12 bases between them. The CDR3 DNA reads as TGTGCCAGCAGCCAAGATACGGGCTGGTTCTCCTACAATGAGCAGTTCTTC. Its translation is CASSQDTGWFSYNEQFF.

This clone appeared a few times. This chain's CDR3 is CASSSWGDTQYF. The CDR3 nucleotides are TGTGCCAGCAGCTCCTGGGGGGATACGCAGTATTTT. V is TRBV6-5 and J is TRBJ2-3; D may correspond to TRBD1 or TRBD2 (5 bases each). With 6 bases removed from V and 6 bases from J, the gap between germline ends came to 10 bases. The CDR3 is 12 residues long. Germline-derived CDR1 and CDR2 are MNHEY and SVGAGI.

This clone was observed a handful of times. At the DNA level, this CDR3 is encoded by other sequences in the same sample as well. The chain has TRBV9 and TRBJ1-1, with D perhaps matching TRBD1 (5 bases). Trimming left V 2 bases short and J 5 bases short, with 7 bases between. The CDR3 has 12 amino acids. CDR1 and CDR2 (germline): SGDLS, YYNGEE. The CDR3 DNA follows: TGTGCCAGCAGCGTCGGGGGGACTGAAGCTTTCTTT. Residues: CASSVGGTEAFF.